This record looks at one T cell receptor beta chain sequence and its context. What it binds is unknown. Using RNA template, CDR3s of TCR alpha and beta were amplified with iRepertoire arm-PCR. Tissue mRNA or PBMC total RNA, 100-400 ng, went into one-step reverse transcription and amplification. TCRdb itself ran the multiplex PCR reads through MiXCR, one entry per CDR3 protein. The sample consists of some 150,000 distinct CDR3 sequences, around 42% of them appearing once. The data are from a study of glioma-infiltrating T cells. Findings of the study overall: Tissue and blood shared very few CDR3 sequences.

This CDR3 is built from 12 residues. CDR1 is MNHNS and CDR2 is SASEGT in the germline V gene. V was clipped by 5 bases and J by 6 bases, with 8 bases between them. Sequencing was carried out using glioma tissue, nonneoplastic brain tissue, or PBMCs (not recorded which). The chain couples TRBV6-1 to TRBJ2-1; no definite D call. This TCR was sampled from a human donor with low-grade glioma or glioblastoma, undergoing nonglioma brain surgery, or in good health (not recorded which). The CDR3 is CASSNLGNEQFF. The CDR3 DNA reads TGTGCCAGCAGTAATTTGGGCAATGAGCAGTTCTTC.